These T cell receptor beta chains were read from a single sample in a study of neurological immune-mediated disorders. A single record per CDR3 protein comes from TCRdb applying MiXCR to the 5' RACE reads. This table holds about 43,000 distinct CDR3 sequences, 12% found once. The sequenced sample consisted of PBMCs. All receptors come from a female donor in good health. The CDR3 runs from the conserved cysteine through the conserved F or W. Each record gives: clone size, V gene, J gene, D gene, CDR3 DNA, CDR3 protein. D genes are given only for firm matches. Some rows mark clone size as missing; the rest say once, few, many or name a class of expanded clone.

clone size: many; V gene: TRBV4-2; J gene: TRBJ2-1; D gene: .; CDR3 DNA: TGTGCCAGCAGCCAAGATTTAGCCTCCGGAAATGAGCAGTTCTTC; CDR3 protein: CASSQDLASGNEQFF
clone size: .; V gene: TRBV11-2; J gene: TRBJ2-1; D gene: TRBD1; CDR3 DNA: TGTGCCAGCAGCCCTCATCGAGGGACAGGGGTCAACAATGAGCAGTTCTTC; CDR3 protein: CASSPHRGTGVNNEQFF
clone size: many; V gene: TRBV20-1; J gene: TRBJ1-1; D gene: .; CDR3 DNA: TGCAGTGCTCCTTACGTTATGAAGCAGGGGATGAACACTGAAGCTTTCTTT; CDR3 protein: CSAPYVMKQGMNTEAFF
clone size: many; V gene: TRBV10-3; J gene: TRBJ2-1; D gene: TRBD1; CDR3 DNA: TGTGCCATCAGACAGGGGGCGGGCAATGAGCAGTTCTTC; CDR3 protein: CAIRQGAGNEQFF
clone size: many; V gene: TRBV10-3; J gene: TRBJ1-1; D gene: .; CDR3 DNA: TGTGCCATCAGGGTACAGGAGAACACTGAAGCTTTCTTT; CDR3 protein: CAIRVQENTEAFF
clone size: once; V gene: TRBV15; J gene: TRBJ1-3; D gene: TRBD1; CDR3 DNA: TGTGCCACCAGCAGCCACAGGGGAGCGGGCTCTGGAAACACCATATATTTT; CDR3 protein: CATSSHRGAGSGNTIYF
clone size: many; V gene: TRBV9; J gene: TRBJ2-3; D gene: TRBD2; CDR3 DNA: TGTGCCAGCAGCGCAACCGGGACTAGCTTTGGCACAGATACGCAGTATTTT; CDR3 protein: CASSATGTSFGTDTQYF
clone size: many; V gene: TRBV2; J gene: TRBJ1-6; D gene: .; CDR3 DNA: TGTGCCAGCAGTGGGCAGGGCCCGGGATCACCCCTCCACTTT; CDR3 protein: CASSGQGPGSPLHF
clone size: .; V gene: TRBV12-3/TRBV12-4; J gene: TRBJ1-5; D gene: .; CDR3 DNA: TGTGCCAGAAGTACTCAGGGTGTTGGCCAGACCCAGCATTTT; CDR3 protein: CARSTQGVGQTQHF
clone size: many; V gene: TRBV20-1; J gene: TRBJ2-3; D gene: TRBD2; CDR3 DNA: TGCAGTGCTAGCGAACTAGCGGGGGACTACACAGATACGCAGTATTTT; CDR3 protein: CSASELAGDYTDTQYF
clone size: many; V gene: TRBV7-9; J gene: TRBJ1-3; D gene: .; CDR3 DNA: TGTGCCAGCAGCCTAGTGGGGGAAACAGGAAACACCATATATTTT; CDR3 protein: CASSLVGETGNTIYF
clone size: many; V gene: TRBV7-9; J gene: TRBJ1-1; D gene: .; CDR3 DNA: TGTGCCAGCAGCTTCTGGCAGGGTAGGGGTTTGGAAGCTTTCTTT; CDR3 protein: CASSFWQGRGLEAFF
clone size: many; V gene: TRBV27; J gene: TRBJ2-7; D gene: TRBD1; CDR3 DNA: TGTGCCAGCAGACCGGACAGGGGGCTTTACGAGCAGTACTTC; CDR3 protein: CASRPDRGLYEQYF
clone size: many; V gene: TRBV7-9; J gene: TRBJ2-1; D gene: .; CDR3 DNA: TGTGCCAGCAGCCCATTCCGGGGGTCCTACAATGAGCAGTTCTTC; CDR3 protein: CASSPFRGSYNEQFF
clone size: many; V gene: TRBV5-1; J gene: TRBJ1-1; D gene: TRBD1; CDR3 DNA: TGCGCCAGCAGCTTGACAGGGGGTGCTGAAGCTTTCTTT; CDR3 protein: CASSLTGGAEAFF
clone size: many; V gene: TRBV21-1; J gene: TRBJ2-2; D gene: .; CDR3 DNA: TGTGCCAGCAGCGCCCCGGCCAACACCGGGGAGCTGTTTTTT; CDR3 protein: CASSAPANTGELFF
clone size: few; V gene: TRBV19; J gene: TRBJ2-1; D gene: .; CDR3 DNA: TGTGCCAGTACTTGGACCGGGAAGTTTTTCTTC; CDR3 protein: CASTWTGKFFF
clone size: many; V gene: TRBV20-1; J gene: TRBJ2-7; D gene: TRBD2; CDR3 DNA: TGCAGTGCCAGCGGGCTAGCGGTAGGAGGGGAGCAGTACTTC; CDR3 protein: CSASGLAVGGEQYF
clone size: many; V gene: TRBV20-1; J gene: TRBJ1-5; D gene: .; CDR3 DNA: TGCAGTGCTAGCACTGGACAGAATCAGCCCCAGCATTTT; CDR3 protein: CSASTGQNQPQHF
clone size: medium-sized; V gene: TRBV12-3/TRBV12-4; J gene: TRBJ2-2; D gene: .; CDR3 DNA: TGTGCCAGCAGCCCGCACAACACCGGGGAGCTGTTTTTT; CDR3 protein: CASSPHNTGELFF
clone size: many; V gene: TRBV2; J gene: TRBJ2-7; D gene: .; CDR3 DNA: TGTGCCAGCAGTCCTCCGGTTGGCGAGCAGTACTTC; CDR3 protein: CASSPPVGEQYF
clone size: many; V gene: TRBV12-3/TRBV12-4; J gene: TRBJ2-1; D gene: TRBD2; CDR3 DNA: TGTGCCAGCAGGCGTGGGACTAGCGGGAACCTTTATGTTGAGCAGTTCTTC; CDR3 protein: CASRRGTSGNLYVEQFF
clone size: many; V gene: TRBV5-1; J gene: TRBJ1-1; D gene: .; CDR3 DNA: TGCGCCAGCAGCTTTGCCGGTCTACAGGCGAACACTGAAGCTTTCTTT; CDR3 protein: CASSFAGLQANTEAFF
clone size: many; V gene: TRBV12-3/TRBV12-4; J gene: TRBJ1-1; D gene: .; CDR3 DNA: TGTGCCAGCAGTTTAAAACAGGGAAGAGGCGAAGCTTTCTTT; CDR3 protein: CASSLKQGRGEAFF
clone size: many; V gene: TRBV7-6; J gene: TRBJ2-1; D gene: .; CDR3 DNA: TGTGCCAGCAGCTTTTATAGCGGAGGGTACAATGAGCAGTTCTTC; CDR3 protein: CASSFYSGGYNEQFF
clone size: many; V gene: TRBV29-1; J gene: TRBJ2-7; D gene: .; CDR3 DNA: TGCAGCGCTTTTGTGGGACTGAACTCCTACGAGCAGTACTTC; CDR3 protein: CSAFVGLNSYEQYF
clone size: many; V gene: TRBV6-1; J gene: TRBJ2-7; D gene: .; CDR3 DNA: TGTGCCAGCAGGGGGGGGACAGGTTTCCACGAGCAGTACTTC; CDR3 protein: CASRGGTGFHEQYF
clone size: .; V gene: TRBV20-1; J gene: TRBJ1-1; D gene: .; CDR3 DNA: TGCAGTGCTAGGGACAGCGGCACTGAAGCTTTCTTT; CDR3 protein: CSARDSGTEAFF
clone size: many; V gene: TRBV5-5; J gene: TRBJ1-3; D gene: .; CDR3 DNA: TGTGCCAGCAGCTTGGCCGGGGCTGGTTCTGGAAACACCATATATTTT; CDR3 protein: CASSLAGAGSGNTIYF
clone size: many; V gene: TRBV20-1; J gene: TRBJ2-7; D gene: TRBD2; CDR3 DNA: TGCAGTGCTAGAGATCCGGGGGGGGGGCCATACGAGCAGTACTTC; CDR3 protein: CSARDPGGGPYEQYF
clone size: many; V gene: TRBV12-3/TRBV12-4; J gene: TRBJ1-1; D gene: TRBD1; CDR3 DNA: TGTGCCAGCAGTTTAGGGGGGACAGGGGCTAATGAAGCTTTCTTT; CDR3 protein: CASSLGGTGANEAFF
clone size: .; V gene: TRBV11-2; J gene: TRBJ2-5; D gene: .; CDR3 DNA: TGTGCCAGCAGCTTCCCGGCACAGGGTCGAGAGACCCAGTACTTC; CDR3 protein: CASSFPAQGRETQYF
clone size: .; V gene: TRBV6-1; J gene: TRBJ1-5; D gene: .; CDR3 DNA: TGTGCCAGCAGGAAGAGGTCGGACAGCAATCAGCCCCAGCATTTT; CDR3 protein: CASRKRSDSNQPQHF
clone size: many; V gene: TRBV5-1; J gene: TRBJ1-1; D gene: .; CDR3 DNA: TGCGCCAGCAGCCGCCTGTCGCAGGACACTGAAGCTTTCTTT; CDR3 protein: CASSRLSQDTEAFF
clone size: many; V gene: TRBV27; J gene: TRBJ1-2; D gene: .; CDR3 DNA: TGTGCCAGCAGTTCACACCCACCTGTTTATGGCTACACCTTC; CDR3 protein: CASSSHPPVYGYTF
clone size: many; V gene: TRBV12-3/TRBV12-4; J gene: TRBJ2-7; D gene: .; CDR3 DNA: TGTGCCAGCAGTTTCTCAACTGGGGCGGGGGAGCAGTACTTC; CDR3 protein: CASSFSTGAGEQYF
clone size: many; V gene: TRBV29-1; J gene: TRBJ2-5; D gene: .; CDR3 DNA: TGCAGCGTTGCCCTGGGGGGTCTTGGGTACCAAGAGACCCAGTACTTC; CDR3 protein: CSVALGGLGYQETQYF
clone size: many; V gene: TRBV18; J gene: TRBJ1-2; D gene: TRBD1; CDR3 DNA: TGTGCCAGCTCACCAACAGGGGGTGTTGAATATGGCTACACCTTC; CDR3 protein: CASSPTGGVEYGYTF
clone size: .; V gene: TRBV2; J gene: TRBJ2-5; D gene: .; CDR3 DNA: TGTGCCAGCAGCAACTCGCGGGGGCGTGAGACACGGTACTTC; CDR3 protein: CASSNSRGRETRYF
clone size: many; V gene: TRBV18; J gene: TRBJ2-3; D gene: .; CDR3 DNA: TGTGCCAGCTCACCACGGGGCGTTAGCACAGATACGCAGTATTTT; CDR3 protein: CASSPRGVSTDTQYF
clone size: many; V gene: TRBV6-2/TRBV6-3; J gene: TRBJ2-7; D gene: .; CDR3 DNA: TGTGCCAGCAGGGACAGTCCCTACGAGCAGTACTTC; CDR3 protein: CASRDSPYEQYF
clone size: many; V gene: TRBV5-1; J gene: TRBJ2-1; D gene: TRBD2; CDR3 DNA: TGCGCCAGCAGCCTCTCGACTAGCGGGGGGGCGTATAATGAGCAGTTCTTC; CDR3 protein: CASSLSTSGGAYNEQFF
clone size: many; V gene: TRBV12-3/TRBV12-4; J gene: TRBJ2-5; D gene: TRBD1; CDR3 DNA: TGTGCCAGCACCTTGGACAGGGGGAAGACCCAGTACTTC; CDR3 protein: CASTLDRGKTQYF
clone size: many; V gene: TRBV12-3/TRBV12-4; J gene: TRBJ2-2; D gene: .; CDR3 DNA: TGTGCCAGCAGTTTAGGAACCGGGACAACGAACACCGGGGAGCTGTTTTTT; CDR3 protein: CASSLGTGTTNTGELFF
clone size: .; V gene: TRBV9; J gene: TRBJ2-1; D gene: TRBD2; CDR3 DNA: TGTGCCAGCAGCGCGAGCGGGGGGGCGAACAATGAGCAGTTCTTC; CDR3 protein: CASSASGGANNEQFF
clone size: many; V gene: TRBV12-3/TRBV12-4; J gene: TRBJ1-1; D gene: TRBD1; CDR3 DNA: TGTGCCAGCAGTCCCACGGGACAGGGGCGCATGAACACTGAAGCTTTCTTT; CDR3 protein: CASSPTGQGRMNTEAFF
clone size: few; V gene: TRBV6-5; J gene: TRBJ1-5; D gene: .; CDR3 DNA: TGTGCCAGCAGTTACTCATGGGGTAATGGCAATCAGCCCCAGCATTTT; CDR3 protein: CASSYSWGNGNQPQHF
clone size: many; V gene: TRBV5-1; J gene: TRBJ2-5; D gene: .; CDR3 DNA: TGCGCCAGCAGCCCCACCGGGACCCATACGACCCAGTACTTC; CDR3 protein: CASSPTGTHTTQYF
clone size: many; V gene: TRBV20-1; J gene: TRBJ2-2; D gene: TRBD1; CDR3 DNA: TGCAGTGCTGAACAGGGGCCCGGGGAGCTGTTTTTT; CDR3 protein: CSAEQGPGELFF
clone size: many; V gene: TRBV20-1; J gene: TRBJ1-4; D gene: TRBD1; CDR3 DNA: TGCAGTGCAAGTAGGACAGGAGGAGAAAAACTGTTTTTT; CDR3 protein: CSASRTGGEKLFF
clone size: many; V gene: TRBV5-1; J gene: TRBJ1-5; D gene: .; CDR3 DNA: TGCGCCAGCAGCTTGGGCGACGGGTCAGGCCAGCCCCAGCATTTT; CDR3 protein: CASSLGDGSGQPQHF
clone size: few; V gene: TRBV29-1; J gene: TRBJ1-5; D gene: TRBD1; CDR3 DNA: TGCAGCGTGGGACAGGGCTATAGCAATCAGCCCCAGCATTTT; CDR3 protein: CSVGQGYSNQPQHF
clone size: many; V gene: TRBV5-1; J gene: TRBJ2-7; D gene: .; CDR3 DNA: TGCGCCAGCACCTCCGGGGTTTCCGACTACGAGCAGTACTTC; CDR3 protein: CASTSGVSDYEQYF
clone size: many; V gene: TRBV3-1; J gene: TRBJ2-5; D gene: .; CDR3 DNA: TGTGCCAGCAGCGAAAGTGCAGAGACCCAGTACTTC; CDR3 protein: CASSESAETQYF
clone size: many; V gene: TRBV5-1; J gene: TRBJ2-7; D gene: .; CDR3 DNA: TGCGCCAGCAGCTTAGGCAGGGAGGTGTTTTACGAGCAGTACTTC; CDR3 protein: CASSLGREVFYEQYF
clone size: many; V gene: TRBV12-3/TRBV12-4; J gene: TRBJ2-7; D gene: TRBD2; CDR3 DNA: TGTGCCAGCAGGCCCGCACTAGCGGGGGCCTACGAGCAGTACTTC; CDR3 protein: CASRPALAGAYEQYF
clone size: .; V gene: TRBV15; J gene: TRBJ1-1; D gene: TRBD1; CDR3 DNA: TGTGCCACTAGGAGGGACAGGGGGGCCACTGAAGCTATCTTT; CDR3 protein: CATRRDRGATEAIF
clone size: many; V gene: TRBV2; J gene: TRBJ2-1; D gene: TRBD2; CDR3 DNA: TGTGCCAGTCATGGCCCGGGGGGGGCCTCATACAATGAGCAGTTCTTC; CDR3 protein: CASHGPGGASYNEQFF
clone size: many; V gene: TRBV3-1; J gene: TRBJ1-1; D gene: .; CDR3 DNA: TGTGCCAGCAGCCAAGGTCTGGTTGAAGCTTTCTTT; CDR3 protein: CASSQGLVEAFF